The T cell receptor (beta chain) described here comes from a study of T cell responses to AZD1222 COVID-19 vaccine. The method was immunoSEQ multiplex PCR; TCRdb's version includes in-frame clones alone and lacks a portion of them. The table includes 110,000 or so clones, more than 70% detected once. J gave up 10 bases and V 0 bases, and 10 bases lay outside the gene matches. This CDR3 comprises 16 residues. Germline CDR1 reads LGHNA; CDR2 reads YNFKEQ. Study results and caveats: Donors were chiefly white British, with a greater number of females, and clonal diversity was perhaps underestimated.

A remark on this clone: What it recognizes is unknown.

This specimen was peripheral blood, taken 28 days after the second AZD1222 dose. The chain combines TRBV4-2 with TRBJ1-4, with 8 bases fitting TRBD1. The clonotype comes from an adult who received the AZD1222 COVID-19 vaccine. The CDR3: CASSQDTWTGLRKLFF. For the CDR3, the DNA is TGTGCCAGCAGCCAAGATACGTGGACAGGGTTACGAAAACTGTTTTTT.